This T cell receptor beta chain was sequenced in a study of regulatory T cells in long-lasting Graves disease. Study conclusions and caveats: Among persistent patients, a larger number of public clonotypes were shared (about 3,000) than among newly diagnosed patients (under 1,000).

For this clonotype: Its cognate antigen is unknown.

V was pared by 5 bases and J by 8 bases, with 19 bases between. In germline, CDR1 is MDHEN, CDR2 SYDVKM. This CDR3 is built from 15 residues. The time point denotes: newly diagnosed GD, antithyroid drugs for less than 3 months. Scientists built the TCR library using RNA that was extracted from PBMCs. The TCR beta library used iRepertoire HTBI primers with Arm-PCR amplification of CDR3. One entry per CDR3 protein results from TCRdb running MiXCR on the multiplex PCR reads. There are 560,000 or so distinct CDR3 sequences in the sample; around 16% occur only once, and approximately 12% lies in the top ten. This sample was shared with a second study, whose subject was T cells in Graves' hyperthyroidism and ophthalmopathy. From that report: A patient was excluded if there was uncontrolled infection, other autoimmune disease, pregnancy or lactation. With the HTBI primer set, the TCR CDR3 went through a first round of RT-PCR. Also found in blood were most expanded thyroid clonotypes above 0.001.

Material: peripheral blood mononuclear cells (PBMCs), obtained at new diagnosis, from a patient treated with antithyroid drugs. The chain joins TRBV28 to TRBJ2-4; D could derive from TRBD1 or TRBD2 (5 bases each). This TCR was sampled from a man aged 18-30 years with Graves disease. The DNA for the CDR3 is TGTGCCAGCAGTCCGATTCGAGGGGCGGGCGACATTCAGTACTTC. Protein product: CASSPIRGAGDIQYF.